This entry describes one TCR beta chain. Clones were read by immunoSEQ multiplex PCR, and TCRdb kept only the in-frame ones, dropping some. The sample yields 250,000 to 300,000 clones, approximately 88% seen once. This sample is part of a study of blood T cell repertoires in COVID-19. Study-wide context: Samples came from the United States, Italy and Spain, spanning acute and convalescent COVID-19.

V lost 4 bases and J 1 base, leaving 12 bases between the germline ends. The CDR3 has 15 amino acids. The germline gives CDR1 SGHDT, CDR2 YYEEEE. This receptor was taken from a woman aged 25 to 45 who had recovered from COVID-19. The chain links TRBV5-6 to TRBJ1-5; the D gene is possibly TRBD1 (5 bases). What was sequenced was peripheral blood. The chain's CDR3 is CASSPGLWSNQPQHF. CDR3 bases: TGTGCCAGCAGCCCAGGGCTTTGGAGCAATCAGCCCCAGCATTTT.